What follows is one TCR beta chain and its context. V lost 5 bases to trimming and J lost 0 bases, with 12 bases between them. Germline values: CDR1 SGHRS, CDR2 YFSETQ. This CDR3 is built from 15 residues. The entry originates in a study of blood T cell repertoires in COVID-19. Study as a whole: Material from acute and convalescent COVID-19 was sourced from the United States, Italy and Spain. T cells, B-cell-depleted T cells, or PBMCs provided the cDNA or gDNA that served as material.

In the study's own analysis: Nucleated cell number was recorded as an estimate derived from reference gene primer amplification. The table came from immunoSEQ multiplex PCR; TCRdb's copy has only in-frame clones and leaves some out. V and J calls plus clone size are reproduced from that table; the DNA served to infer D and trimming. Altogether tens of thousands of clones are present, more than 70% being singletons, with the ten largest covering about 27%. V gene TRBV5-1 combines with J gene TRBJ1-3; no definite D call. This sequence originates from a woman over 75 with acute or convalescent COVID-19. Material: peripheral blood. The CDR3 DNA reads TGCGCCAGCAGAGAGGGAGCGACCTCTGGAAACACCATATATTTT. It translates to CASREGATSGNTIYF.